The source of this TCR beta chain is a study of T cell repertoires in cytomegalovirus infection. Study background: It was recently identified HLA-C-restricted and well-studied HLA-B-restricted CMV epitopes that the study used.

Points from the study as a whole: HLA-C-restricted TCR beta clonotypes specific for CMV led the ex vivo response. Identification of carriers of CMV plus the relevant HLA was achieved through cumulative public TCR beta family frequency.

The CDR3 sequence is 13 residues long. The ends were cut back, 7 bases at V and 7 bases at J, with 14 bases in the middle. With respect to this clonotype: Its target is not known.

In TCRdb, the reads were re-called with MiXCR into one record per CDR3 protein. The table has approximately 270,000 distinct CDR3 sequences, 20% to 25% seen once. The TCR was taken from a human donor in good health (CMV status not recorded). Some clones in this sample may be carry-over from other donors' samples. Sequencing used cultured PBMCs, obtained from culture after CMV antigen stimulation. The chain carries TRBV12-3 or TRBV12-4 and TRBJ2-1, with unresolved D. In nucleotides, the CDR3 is TGTGCCAGCATGTACAGCGTTCATAATGAGCAGTTCTTC. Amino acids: CASMYSVHNEQFF.